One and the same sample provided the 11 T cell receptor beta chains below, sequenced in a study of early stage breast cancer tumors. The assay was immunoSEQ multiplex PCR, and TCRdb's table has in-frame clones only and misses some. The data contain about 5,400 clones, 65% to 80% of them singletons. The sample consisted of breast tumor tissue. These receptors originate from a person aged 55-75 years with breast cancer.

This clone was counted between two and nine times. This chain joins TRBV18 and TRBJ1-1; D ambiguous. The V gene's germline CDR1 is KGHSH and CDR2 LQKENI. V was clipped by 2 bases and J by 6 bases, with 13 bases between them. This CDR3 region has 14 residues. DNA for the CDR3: TGTGCCAGCTCACCATTGGTCTTGAAGGCTGAAGCTTTCTTT. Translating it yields CASSPLVLKAEAFF.

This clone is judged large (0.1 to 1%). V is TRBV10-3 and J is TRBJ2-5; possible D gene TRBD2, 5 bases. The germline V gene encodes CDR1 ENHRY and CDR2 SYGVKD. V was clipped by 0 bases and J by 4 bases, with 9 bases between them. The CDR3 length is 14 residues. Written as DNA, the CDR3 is TGTGCCATCAGTGAGTCGCAGGCGGGAGAGACCCAGTACTTC. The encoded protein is CAISESQAGETQYF.

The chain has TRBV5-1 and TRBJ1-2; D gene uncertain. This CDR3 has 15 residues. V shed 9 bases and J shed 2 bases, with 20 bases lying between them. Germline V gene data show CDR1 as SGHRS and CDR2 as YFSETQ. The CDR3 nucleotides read TGCGCCACCAACAGCCGTTCCGGACTCAACTATGGCTACACCTTC. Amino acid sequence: CATNSRSGLNYGYTF.

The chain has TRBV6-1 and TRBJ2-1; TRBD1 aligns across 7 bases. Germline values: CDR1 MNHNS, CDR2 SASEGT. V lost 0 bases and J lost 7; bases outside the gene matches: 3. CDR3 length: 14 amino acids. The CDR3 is CASSEASRGNEQFF. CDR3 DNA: TGTGCCAGCAGTGAAGCCTCCAGGGGGAATGAGCAGTTCTTC.

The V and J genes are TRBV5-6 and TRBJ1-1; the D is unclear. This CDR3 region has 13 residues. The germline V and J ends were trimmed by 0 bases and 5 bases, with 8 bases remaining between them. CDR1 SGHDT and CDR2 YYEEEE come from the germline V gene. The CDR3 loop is CASSLDYVTEAFF. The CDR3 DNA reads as TGTGCCAGCAGCTTGGACTATGTGACTGAAGCTTTCTTT.

The CDR3 DNA follows: TGTGCCAGCAGCTTAGGCTACAACATTCAGTACTTC. The encoded protein is CASSLGYNIQYF. This chain links TRBV11-3 with TRBJ2-4; D is ambiguous. The V gene lost 1 base and the J gene lost 7 bases, with 5 bases spanning the gap. Germline V gene data show CDR1 as SGHNT and CDR2 as YENEEA. The CDR3 consists of 12 residues.

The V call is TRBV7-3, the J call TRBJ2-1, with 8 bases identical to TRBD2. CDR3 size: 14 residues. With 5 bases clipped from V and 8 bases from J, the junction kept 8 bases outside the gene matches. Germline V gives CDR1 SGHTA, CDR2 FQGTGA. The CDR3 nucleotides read TGTGCCAGCAGCCGGGAGGGCCTTTGGGATGAGCAGTTCTTC. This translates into CASSREGLWDEQFF.

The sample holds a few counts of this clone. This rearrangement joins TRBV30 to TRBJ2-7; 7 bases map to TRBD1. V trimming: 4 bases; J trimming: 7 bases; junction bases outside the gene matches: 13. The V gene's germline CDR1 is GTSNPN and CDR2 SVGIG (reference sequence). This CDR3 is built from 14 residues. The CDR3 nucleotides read TGTGCCTGGACCAAAGGGGGCAGGGGATGGGAGCAGTACTTC. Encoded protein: CAWTKGGRGWEQYF.

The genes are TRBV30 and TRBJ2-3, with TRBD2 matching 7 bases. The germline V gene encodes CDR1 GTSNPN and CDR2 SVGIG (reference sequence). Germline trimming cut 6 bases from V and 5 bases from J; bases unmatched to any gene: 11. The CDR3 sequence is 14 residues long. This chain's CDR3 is CACREAAKRDTQYF. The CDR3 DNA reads TGTGCCTGCCGGGAGGCGGCAAAAAGAGATACGCAGTATTTT.

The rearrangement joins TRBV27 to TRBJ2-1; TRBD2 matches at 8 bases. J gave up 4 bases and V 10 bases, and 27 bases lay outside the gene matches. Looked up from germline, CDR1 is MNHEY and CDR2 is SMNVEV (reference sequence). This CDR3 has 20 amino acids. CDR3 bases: TGTGCCACCAAACGGGGCGCCGCGCACTTCCCGGGGGGGTTTTACAATGAGCAGTTCTTC. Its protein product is CATKRGAAHFPGGFYNEQFF.

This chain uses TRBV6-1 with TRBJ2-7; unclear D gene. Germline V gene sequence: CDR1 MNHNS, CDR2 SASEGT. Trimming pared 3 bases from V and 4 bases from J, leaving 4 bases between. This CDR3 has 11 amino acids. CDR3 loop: CASSDRYEQYF. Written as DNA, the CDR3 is TGTGCCAGCAGTGATAGATACGAGCAGTACTTC.